A single sample gave rise to the 27 T cell receptor beta chains below, sequenced in a study of T cell repertoires in cytomegalovirus infection. Antigens for these TCRs are unknown. TCRdb independently ran MiXCR on the reads; one entry per CDR3 protein. The table records fewer than 1,000,000 distinct CDR3 sequences, more than 25% of them present only once. The material sequenced was cultured CD8+ T cells from PBMCs, taken from culture after CMV antigen stimulation. The receptors stem from a human donor in good health (CMV status not recorded). Some clones in this sample may be carry-over from other donors' samples.

Only one count was recorded for this clonotype. The J gene is TRBJ2-7, the V gene TRBV11-2, with TRBD1 identical over 8 bases. CDR3 size: 14 residues. V was clipped by 0 bases and J by 6 bases; unmatched bases: 4. CDR1 is SGHAT, CDR2 FQNNGV, per germline. CDR3 sequence (DNA): TGTGCCAGCAGCTTAGATCAGGGGGCGGTCGAGCAGTACGTC. Translation: CASSLDQGAVEQYV.

The sample holds a few counts of this clonotype. The chain joins TRBV27 to TRBJ2-2; D is unresolved. The germline V gene encodes CDR1 MNHEY and CDR2 SMNVEV (reference sequence). The V end lost 5 bases, the J end lost 3 bases, and 13 bases lay between the germline ends. The CDR3 length is 15 residues. CDR3 coding DNA: TGTGCCAGCAGTCCTCTTCCCATTGACACCGGGGAGCTGTTTTTT. Translation: CASSPLPIDTGELFF.

This clonotype came up a few times. The CDR3 DNA follows: TGTGCCAGCAGGAAAGAGCTTGCGGATGAAAAACTGTTTTTT. This translates into CASRKELADEKLFF. The chain links TRBV6-5 to TRBJ1-4; the D is unclear. The CDR3 contains 14 residues. The ends were cut back, 6 bases at V and 6 bases at J, with 14 bases in the middle. Germline loops: CDR1 MNHEY, CDR2 SVGAGI.

In its sample, this clonotype was seen a few times. V gene TRBV27 combines with J gene TRBJ1-5; TRBD1 is a possible D gene (6 bases). The CDR3 is 15 amino acids. V was shortened by 2 bases and J by 4 bases, with 12 bases between the two germline ends. Germline V CDR1 and CDR2: MNHEY, SMNVEV (reference sequence). In DNA, the CDR3 is TGTGCCAGCAGTTTAAGCGGGACACGGAATCAGCCCCAGCATTTT. Protein sequence: CASSLSGTRNQPQHF.

Only a few counts were recorded for this clonotype. The V call is TRBV7-6, the J call TRBJ1-2, with 8 bases identical to TRBD1. Unmatched junction bases numbered 7, after V lost 2 bases and J lost 5 bases. The germline gives CDR1 SGHVS, CDR2 FNYEAQ. CDR3 length: 15 amino acids. The CDR3 loop is CASSLNRGARYGYTF. In DNA form, the CDR3 reads TGTGCCAGCAGCTTAAACAGGGGGGCGCGGTATGGCTACACCTTC.

This clonotype was detected many times. V is TRBV7-6 and J is TRBJ1-4; D ambiguous. Germline CDR1 reads SGHVS; CDR2 reads FNYEAQ. Trimming removed 1 base at V and 8 bases at J, with 11 bases between. The CDR3 loop spans 14 amino acids. The DNA for the CDR3 is TGTGCCAGCAGCTTAGGAGTGGAGGACGAAAAACTGTTTTTT. Protein sequence: CASSLGVEDEKLFF.

This clonotype was found once. DNA for the CDR3: TGTGCCAGCAGTAAACAGGAGGCTGGGGAGACCCAGTACTTC. Its translation is CASSKQEAGETQYF. This rearrangement joins TRBV25-1 to TRBJ2-5, with D perhaps matching TRBD1 or TRBD2 (5 bases each). V shed 5 bases and J shed 5 bases, with 15 bases lying between them. This CDR3 region has 14 residues. CDR1 is MGHDK and CDR2 is SYGVNS in the germline V gene.

The chain links TRBV6-5 to TRBJ2-3; D tentatively fits TRBD1 or TRBD2 (5 bases each). Trimming removed 5 bases from V and 11 bases from J, with 20 bases in between. The CDR3 spans 14 residues. Per germline, CDR1 MNHEY and CDR2 SVGAGI. The DNA of the CDR3 is TGTGCCAGCAGTCAGCTTCATGGGGGTACTGGGCAGTATTTT. This codes for CASSQLHGGTGQYF.

This chain links TRBV29-1 with TRBJ2-1; D remains ambiguous. Per germline, CDR1 SQVTM and CDR2 ANQGSEA. The CDR3 runs to 15 residues. V gave up 5 bases and J gave up 5 bases, with 19 bases separating them. This CDR3 reads CSVPMIPRSNNEQFF. The CDR3 nucleotides are TGCAGCGTTCCCATGATCCCCCGGTCGAACAATGAGCAGTTCTTC.

V is TRBV10-2 and J is TRBJ1-2; maybe TRBD1 (6 bases). The CDR3 runs 13 residues. Germline assignment: CDR1 WSHSY and CDR2 SAAADI. V dropped 2 bases and J dropped 4 bases, with 8 bases sitting between them. Here the CDR3 reads CASSERQVYGYTF. CDR3 nucleotides: TGCGCCAGCAGTGAGCGACAGGTCTATGGCTACACCTTC.

This clonotype has a count of ten or more. The chain carries TRBV7-2 and TRBJ1-1, with D unresolved. CDR1 and CDR2 from the germline V gene are SGHTA and FQGNSA. Trimming cost V 3 bases and J 4 bases, with 15 bases left between them. The CDR3 runs 15 residues. CDR3 loop: CASSFYSDAITEAFF. CDR3 in DNA: TGTGCCAGCAGCTTTTATTCAGACGCTATCACTGAAGCTTTCTTT.

The chain recombines TRBV7-8 with TRBJ1-4; TRBD1 matches 10 bases. Trimming at V came to 5 bases and at J to 10 bases, leaving 1 base not matched to a gene. Germline lookup yields CDR1 SGHVS and CDR2 FQNEAQ. This CDR3 spans 12 amino acids. CDR3 protein: CASSRTGGKLFF. The DNA for the CDR3 is TGTGCCAGCAGCCGGACAGGGGGAAAACTGTTTTTT.

This chain uses TRBV7-9 with TRBJ2-1; D is perhaps TRBD1 (6 bases). Germline lookup yields CDR1 SEHNR and CDR2 FQNEAQ (reference sequence). The CDR3 loop spans 11 amino acids. The germline V and J ends were trimmed by 7 bases and 14 bases, with 15 bases remaining between them. CDR3 DNA: TGTGCCAGCACCGGGGACAATTCGAAGTTCTTC. Translating it yields CASTGDNSKFF.

The rearrangement uses TRBV6-2 or TRBV6-3 and TRBJ2-7; D not resolved. Trimming shortened V by 0 bases and J by 2 bases, and 8 bases separated the two germline ends. Germline V gene sequence: CDR1 MNHEY, CDR2 SVGEGT. This CDR3 contains 14 residues. CDR3 protein: CASSYSGYTYEQYV. In DNA, the CDR3 is TGTGCCAGCAGTTACTCTGGGTATACCTACGAGCAGTACGTC.

This clonotype is labeled medium-sized. The chain employs TRBV7-2 and TRBJ2-5, with 9 bases lining up with TRBD2. V lost 5 bases, J lost 7 bases, and 8 bases stayed unmatched. Germline V gives CDR1 SGHTA, CDR2 FQGNSA. The CDR3 loop spans 14 amino acids. The CDR3 protein is CASSRGGAEGTQYF. DNA of the CDR3: TGTGCCAGCAGCCGCGGGGGGGCCGAGGGGACCCAGTACTTC.

This clonotype was counted a few times. This rearrangement joins TRBV12-3 or TRBV12-4 to TRBJ2-5; TRBD1 might be the D (6 bases). The CDR3 consists of 15 residues. V was cut by 4 bases and J by 2 bases, with 14 bases left in between. The CDR3 nucleotides are TGTGCCAGCAGTTCTCCCCGGGACATTCAAGAGACCCAGTACTTC. This sequence encodes CASSSPRDIQETQYF.

V is TRBV14 and J is TRBJ2-1; perhaps D is TRBD1 or TRBD2 (5 bases each). Germline-derived CDR1 and CDR2 are SGHDN and FVKESK. The V end lost 1 base, the J end lost 15 bases, and 10 bases lay between the germline ends. This CDR3 has 11 amino acids. The CDR3 coding sequence is TGTGCCAGCAGCCAAGGGGGACCCCCGTTCTTC. Its protein product is CASSQGGPPFF. Full variable domain (outside the CDR3, taken from reference TRBV14 and TRBJ2-1): EAGVTQFPSHSVIEKGQTVTLRCDPISGHDNLYWYRRVMGKEIKFLLHFVKESKQDESGMPNNRFLAERTGGTYSTLKVQPAELEDSGVYFCASSQGGPPFFGPGTRLTVL.

In its sample, this clonotype was seen a few times. The V call is TRBV12-3 or TRBV12-4, the J call TRBJ2-1; 9 nucleotides match TRBD1. J lost 7 bases, V lost 3 bases, and 4 bases had no gene match. The CDR3 loop spans 14 amino acids. The CDR3, as DNA: TGTGCCAGCAGTTTCGAGACAGGGGGGAATGAGCAGTTCTTC. Protein: CASSFETGGNEQFF.

This clonotype has ten or more counts. This rearrangement joins TRBV27 to TRBJ1-2; D is uncertain. This CDR3 has 12 residues. Trimming took off 4 bases at V and 2 bases at J, with 5 bases between the two ends. From germline, CDR1 is MNHEY and CDR2 SMNVEV (reference sequence). CDR3 protein: CASSSGNYGYTF. CDR3 in DNA: TGTGCCAGCAGTTCTGGGAACTATGGCTACACCTTC.

This clonotype was picked up a small number of times. This chain's CDR3 is CAIRIKPGTGDEQYF. The CDR3 DNA follows: TGTGCCATCAGGATTAAACCCGGGACAGGGGACGAGCAGTACTTC. V gene TRBV10-3 combines with J gene TRBJ2-7; 10 bases are shared with TRBD1. The V gene's germline CDR1 is ENHRY and CDR2 SYGVKD. The V segment lost 6 bases and the J segment 5 bases; nucleotides outside the gene matches: 10. The CDR3 totals 15 residues.

This clonotype was picked up a small number of times. DNA of the CDR3: TGTGCCAGCAGCCTGACAACTGGGAGGGATAGCGGGGCACCCTACGAGCAGTACGTC. The encoded protein is CASSLTTGRDSGAPYEQYV. V and J are TRBV5-8 and TRBJ2-7, with TRBD2 identical over 8 bases. The germline V gene encodes CDR1 SGHTS and CDR2 YDEGEE. V shed 4 bases, J shed 2 bases, and the junction held 20 bases outside the gene matches. This CDR3 contains 19 residues.

This rearrangement joins TRBV2 to TRBJ2-3; 13 positions match TRBD2. Germline loops: CDR1 SNHLY, CDR2 FYNNEI. J was trimmed by 1 base and V by 6 bases; bases with no gene match: 10. This CDR3 is built from 18 residues. CDR3 nucleotides: TGTGCCAGCAGCGAACTAGCGGGGGGGCCAGAAGGCACAGATACGCAGTATTTT. It yields the protein CASSELAGGPEGTDTQYF.

This clonotype has a count of ten or more. The CDR3 nucleotides read TGTGCCAGCAGTTACTCCGGGACAGAACCAACAGGGGCCAACGTCCTGACTTTC. This codes for CASSYSGTEPTGANVLTF. The chain joins TRBV6-6 to TRBJ2-6, with 7 bases aligning to TRBD1. The CDR3 runs to 18 residues. The germline V gene encodes CDR1 MNHNY and CDR2 SVGAGI (reference sequence). Trimming removed 0 bases from V and 4 bases from J; junction bases left unmatched: 9.

This clonotype was counted ten times or more. CDR3 residues: CASSWGTKNIQYF. DNA for the CDR3: TGTGCCAGCAGCTGGGGGACCAAAAACATTCAGTACTTC. The gene calls are TRBV7-2 and TRBJ2-4; either TRBD1 or TRBD2 may fit D (5 bases each). V lost 4 bases, J lost 2 bases, and 6 bases lay in between. CDR3 length: 13 residues. Germline V gene sequence: CDR1 SGHTA, CDR2 FQGNSA. The full variable domain, its missing parts supplied by reference TRBV7-2 and TRBJ2-4, is GAGVSQSPSNKVTEKGKDVELRCDPISGHTALYWYRQSLGQGLEFLIYFQGNSAPDKSGLPSDRFSAERTGGSVSTLTIQRTQQEDSAVYLCASSWGTKNIQYFGAGTRLSVL.

The chain carries TRBV19 and TRBJ1-1; D unclear. Germline CDR1 is LNHDA and CDR2 is SQIVND (reference sequence). Trimming removed 5 bases at V and 6 bases at J, with 13 bases between. This CDR3 contains 13 residues. CDR3 loop: CASSAPITAEAFF. DNA for the CDR3: TGTGCCAGTAGTGCACCAATTACGGCTGAAGCTTTCTTT.

The V call is TRBV12-3 or TRBV12-4, the J call TRBJ2-5, with D possibly being TRBD2 (5 bases). V dropped 3 bases and J dropped 3 bases, with 8 bases sitting between them. The CDR3 consists of 13 residues. The CDR3 is CASSFWGEETQYF. DNA of the CDR3: TGTGCCAGCAGTTTTTGGGGAGAAGAGACCCAGTACTTC.

This clonotype was detected only a few times. In nucleotides, the CDR3 is TGTGCCAGCAAGTTAGCGGAGAACACTGAAGCTTTCTTT. Residues: CASKLAENTEAFF. The gene calls are TRBV2 and TRBJ1-1; no firm D call. V lost 7 bases, J lost 1 base, and 10 bases lay in between. The CDR3 sequence is 13 residues long. From germline, CDR1 is SNHLY and CDR2 FYNNEI.